This T cell receptor (beta chain) was found in a study of cytomegalovirus exposure and HLA in healthy donors (dated by TCRdb to 2017 to 2019). Notes on the research overall: An earlier analysis of 587 of the donors reported 250 to 300 Gb of sequence data and 90 million to 120 million unique TCR beta sequences obtained from approximately 180 million T cells. An early release that covered fewer than 750 HLA-typed donors contained around 330 gigabases of sequencing data and 75 million to 100 million unique TCR sequences. Of the roughly 430 genotyped donors, 81% fell in the genetic ancestry cluster associated with self-reported Caucasian donors. The study was designed to test whether signatures of past pathogen exposure could be identified by cataloging public T cell receptors. The study used immunosequencing to profile the T cell repertoires of approximately 650 subjects and linked those repertoires to cytomegalovirus serostatus. A separate validation cohort of 100 to 150 different subjects was used in addition to the roughly 620-subject first cohort. To predict cytomegalovirus infection status, the study brought together high-throughput TCR immunosequencing, statistical association of individual TCRs with disease status, and machine learning. In a later analysis, previously published TCR beta repertoires from hundreds of donors were re-analyzed and high-resolution HLA genotyping was added so that TCR occurrence patterns could be studied. In the later analysis, no new phenotypic data were used to find candidate immune exposures; instead, reliance was placed on TCR beta sequences and their occurrence across donors. To decide whether each TCR beta V gene segment behaved as functional or pseudogenic, an earlier analysis of some 600 of the donors relied on high-throughput TCR beta sequencing. Donor age, sex, ethnicity and CMV serostatus were compiled alongside the repertoire data. In a later genetic analysis, genome-wide SNP genotypes for about three fifths of the roughly 670 donors were used, and that subset was treated as a discovery cohort. All discovery cohort repertoires had been generated on a single sequencing platform. Class I and class II HLA loci were covered by the typing at four-digit resolution. The number of donors typed differed by locus, with 629-630 for A, B, C, DRB1 and DQB1, roughly 550 for DQA1, 600 to 610 for DPA1, and 472 for DPB1. Four or five DR-DQ haplotypes were treated as single units for association and clustering because of strong linkage in the cohort. Among over 350 genotyped donors of the cohort, an average of roughly 240,000 unique TCR beta nucleotide sequences were sequenced per donor, roughly a sixth of them non-productive. Here is what the overall study found, with its caveats: The classifier was reported to diagnose cytomegalovirus status with high specificity and sensitivity in both the original and validation cohorts. In a later genetic analysis, fewer N-insertions in productive TCRs were reported among donors in an Asian-associated ancestry cluster than the approximately 710-donor mean. A group of highly shared sequence variants was considered likely to be a technical artifact of the sequencing pipeline. A later analysis found that HLA-associated TCR beta chains were more clonally expanded and had lower generation probabilities than equally common non-associated chains. In a later analysis, over 15,000 TCR beta sequences were associated with specific HLA alleles at a false discovery rate of 0.05. The authors suggested that the approach could potentially be extended to other disease states and immunological phenotypes. Some IMGT-functional V segments, including TRBV6-2 and TRBV6-3, could not be told apart with the 87-base-pair reads, so those segments were excluded. A further reported finding was that TCR beta sequences accurately predicted the HLA-A and HLA-B alleles for most subjects in the first cohort. In the study, approximately 160 TCR beta chains were listed as associated with cytomegalovirus. An earlier analysis of around 500 of the donors showed that most TCR beta V segments appeared in productive rearrangements either about 87% or about 30% of the time, which broadly matched IMGT annotations. The presence/absence analyses assumed that sequencing depth was roughly uniform across donors, and that assumption may not be true. Because counts were too low, seventeen rarely observed V segments, including chromosome 9 orphons, were left out of the earlier analysis of some 600 of the donors. Correlated functional status among segregating V segments might reflect linkage disequilibrium, but an unknown experimental factor could not be ruled out. CMV serostatus was the only immune exposure information available for the cohort. Across donors, most TCR sequences were observed very rarely, whereas some public TCRs were present in many individuals. Assigning TCR associations to individual alleles was difficult when HLA alleles, especially DR and DQ, strongly co-occurred. In a later analysis, the rate of TCR association differed among HLA loci, with DRB1 alleles having the most associated TCRs and HLA-C alleles having the fewest. This cohort had only TCR beta chains sequenced, and the lack of alpha or paired-chain data limited which features could be detected. Several of the top co-occurrence clusters appeared to be linked to parvovirus B19, influenza, CMV and Epstein-Barr virus, according to a later analysis. In a later analysis, most CMV-associated TCR beta chains were found to appear HLA-restricted, with HLA associations seemingly driven largely by CMV exposure. In a later genetic analysis, a missense DCLRE1C variant was associated with V-gene and J-gene trimming of TCR beta chains, and the association was replicated in an independent cohort. In vitro tests confirmed that a few of the cytomegalovirus-associated TCR beta chains recognize cytomegalovirus antigens. Because some donors lacked HLA typing at each locus, the association tests relied only on the typed subset.

The cohort consisted of hundreds of healthy bone marrow donors. At the time of sampling, all cohort members were nominally healthy, though unrecorded immune exposures were likely present. The donor was CMV seropositive and was included in the group of almost 300 seropositive cohort members. A peripheral blood sample was collected from each donor, and TCR beta sequencing was performed on peripheral blood mononuclear cells. Genomic DNA was extracted from the blood cell samples with the Qiagen DNeasy Blood Extraction Kit. Details on this clone: The antigen it binds to is not known. There are no base qualities to consult, and no much larger clone falls within one base.

Libraries were built with the immunoSEQ multiplex PCR assay. The multiplex PCR relied on a mix of 60 forward primers for TCR Vbeta segments and 13 reverse primers for TCR Jbeta segments. The CDR3 region of rearranged TCR beta genes was amplified from genomic DNA with a multiplex PCR assay. On the Illumina HiSeq System, the amplified TCR beta libraries were sequenced as 87-base-pair reads. The source study handled its data this way. In a later analysis, approximately 74 million unique TCR beta chains were counted across the roughly 670 repertoires, and roughly 10 million of these chains were shared by at least two donors. To remove PCR and sequencing errors, raw reads were error-corrected and collapsed into unique sequences using a nearest-neighbor algorithm that merged closely related sequences. V, D and J gene segments were assigned by aligning CDR3 sequences to IMGT reference sequences. For a sequence to be retained, at least a six-nucleotide match to both a V gene segment and a J gene segment was required. Rearrangements were classified as productive when the CDR3 lacked stop codons and remained in frame with V and J, and all other rearrangements were classified as non-productive. Following IMGT convention, CDR3 was defined as the stretch from the second conserved V-encoded cysteine up to the conserved J-encoded phenylalanine. In an earlier analysis of around 540 of the donors, sequences lacking an unambiguous match to a single V gene segment were excluded. An earlier analysis of roughly 590 of the donors called V segments functional above 56.7% productive rearrangements and segregating when the between-donor standard deviation exceeded 5%. A statistical classification framework was built for diagnosing cytomegalovirus status from the catalog of TCR beta chain sequences. In a later analysis, TCR nucleotide sequences were compared against IMGT/GENE-DB human TR gene sequences so that V and J genes could be assigned. Using the TCRdist pipeline, a later analysis assigned CDR3 sequences along with most-parsimonious VDJ recombination scenarios. In a later analysis, each TCR beta chain was defined by its CDR3 amino acid sequence together with its V-gene family, and reads without a unique V-gene family were excluded. As a way to deal with suspected cross-contamination and a sequencing artifact, a later analysis dropped approximately 590 nucleotide sequences that were highly shared and had low generation probability. In a later analysis, a clonal expansion index was calculated for each public chain from normalized within-repertoire ranks of inferred template counts. In a later analysis, generation probabilities were computed with a VDJ recombination model fitted to out-of-frame rearrangements, and the resulting probabilities were checked against IGoR. In a later analysis, hypergeometric tests were used to score TCR-TCR, TCR-HLA and TCR-CMV co-occurrence, with a repertoire-size bias correction applied to TCR pairs. In a later analysis, false discovery rates were estimated by permuting HLA or CMV assignments 20 times. In a later analysis, co-occurring TCRs were grouped using DBSCAN, and TCRdist sequence similarity was added for clustering within HLA-allele-positive subsets. Repertoires with fewer than 30,000 or more than 120,000 public chains, plus five repertoires with anomalous nucleotide sharing, were excluded from co-occurrence clustering. Imported from immuneACCESS, the table was reduced by TCRdb to in-frame sequences with V and J called. These copies leave out some clones; in studies compared against another copy, an unresolved V gene accounts for under half, and the cause of the remainder is not known. V and J calls and clone size come straight from that table; D and trimming were deduced from the DNA. For this sample there are approximately 150,000 clones; more than 75% appear just once. Together, the top ten hold roughly 3.2% of the sample.

The junction shows trimming of 7 bases on V and 2 bases on J, plus 14 bases between the germline ends. The CDR3 starts with the cysteine, ends with the phenylalanine, and has 14 residues. Only the CDR3 portion is preserved as DNA: 42 bases, with reading frame beginning at the first base. As encoded in the germline V gene, CDR1 is SNHLY while CDR2 is FYNNEI. The source of this sequence is a man younger than 35 in good health and CMV-seropositive. The chain employs TRBV2 and TRBJ2-5; the D gene is perhaps TRBD1, on 6 matching bases. Sequenced: PBMCs. The CDR3 protein sequence reads: CASKIRTAQETQYF. The base sequence is TGTGCCAGCAAGATACGGACAGCACAAGAGACCCAGTACTTC. Joined to the reference TRBV2 and TRBJ2-5 proteins, this CDR3 gives the full variable domain: EPEVTQTPSHQVTQMGQEVILRCVPISNHLYFYWYRQILGQKVEFLVSFYNNEISEKSEIFDDQFSVERPDGSNFTLKIRSTKLEDSAMYFCASKIRTAQETQYFGPGTRLLVL.